This T cell receptor (beta chain) stems from a study of CD8+ T cells in alopecia areata. Regarding treatment: oral pan-JAK inhibitor, 5-10 mg twice daily. After isolation, RNA underwent reverse transcription to generate cDNA as the sequencing template. Profiled with immunoSEQ multiplex PCR; TCRdb holds only in-frame clones, not every one. This sample yields about 200,000 clones, of which 58% are seen a single time; under 7% belongs to the top ten. CDR1 is SGHNT, CDR2 YYREEE, per germline (reference sequence). The CDR3 is 13 amino acids. V lost 4 bases, J lost 3 bases, and 10 bases lay in between. The rearrangement uses TRBV5-4 and TRBJ1-2; maybe TRBD1 (6 bases). The sample consisted of CD4+ T cells sorted from blood, taken at week 24, from a patient treated with tofacitinib. The sequence was obtained from a human donor with alopecia areata. CDR3 protein: CASSLRGDYGYTF. CDR3 in DNA: TGTGCCAGCAGCCTGAGGGGGGACTATGGCTACACCTTC.